The 28 T cell receptor beta chains below come from one sample, sequenced in a study of shared clonotypes between healthy human individuals. CD45RO-negative, CCR7-positively selected cells formed the naive CD8 fraction, excluding terminally differentiated effector memory CD45RA+ cells. Clones were sequenced by immunoSEQ multiplex PCR, and TCRdb holds only the in-frame ones, with some missing. The sample has about 2.1 million clones, 93% seen once. The sample taken for sequencing was naive CD8+ T cells from PBMCs. These receptor sequences come from a man younger than 35 in good health. Some clones in this sample may be carry-over from other donors' samples.

V usage is TRBV5-1 and J usage is TRBJ2-7, with D tentatively TRBD1 (6 bases). This CDR3 region has 15 residues. V gave up 0 bases and J gave up 2 bases, with 12 bases separating them. Germline CDR1 SGHRS, CDR2 YFSETQ. The DNA of the CDR3 is TGCGCCAGCAGCTTGGAACGAGGACAGCCCTACGAGCAGTACTTC. Its protein is CASSLERGQPYEQYF.

CDR3 amino acids: CASSVYYRANTIYF. The DNA for the CDR3 is TGTGCCAGCAGCGTCTATTACAGGGCCAACACCATATATTTT. The chain links TRBV9 to TRBJ1-3; maybe TRBD1 (6 bases). Germline V lookup: CDR1 SGDLS, CDR2 YYNGEE. This CDR3 has 14 residues. The ends were cut back, 2 bases at V and 7 bases at J, with 13 bases in the middle.

Remarks on this clone: The same CDR3 arises from other DNA sequences in this sample as well. The CDR3 is CASSLARLAGYNEQFF. For the CDR3, the DNA is TGCGCCAGCAGCTTGGCGCGACTAGCGGGATACAATGAGCAGTTCTTC. The rearrangement links TRBV5-1 to TRBJ2-1; TRBD2 aligns across 11 bases. The CDR3 loop spans 16 amino acids. CDR1 and CDR2 (germline): SGHRS, YFSETQ. Trimming took 0 bases from V and 4 from J; bases not matched to a gene: 3.

This clone is a singleton in its sample. The chain joins TRBV4-3 to TRBJ2-1; D might be TRBD2 (6 bases). V was shortened by 1 base and J by 5 bases, with 12 bases between the two germline ends. The CDR3 contains 15 residues. Germline CDR1 is LGHNA and CDR2 is YSLEER. For the CDR3, the DNA is TGCGCCAGCAGCCAAGGCCCGGGGGTTAACAATGAGCAGTTCTTC. Translated: CASSQGPGVNNEQFF.

The chain links TRBV15 to TRBJ1-1; D gene uncertain. V was trimmed by 8 bases and J by 0 bases, leaving 10 bases between them. Germline V CDR1 and CDR2: LNHNV, YYDKDF (reference sequence). The CDR3 sequence is 13 residues long. This chain's CDR3 is CATLLGMNTEAFF. The CDR3 nucleotides read TGTGCCACCCTACTGGGGATGAACACTGAAGCTTTCTTT.

The J gene is TRBJ2-1, the V gene TRBV13; D unresolved. Germline CDR1 PRHDT, CDR2 FYEKMQ (reference sequence). V lost 8 bases and J lost 6, with 11 bases in between. The CDR3 loop spans 12 amino acids. The chain's CDR3 is CASGGQFNEQFF. CDR3 DNA: TGTGCCAGCGGTGGGCAGTTCAATGAGCAGTTCTTC.

The chain's CDR3 is CASSHRDPDMDTQYF. The CDR3, as DNA: TGTGCCAGCAGTCACCGGGACCCCGATATGGATACGCAGTATTTT. The chain joins TRBV28 to TRBJ2-3, with D perhaps given as TRBD1 or TRBD2 (5 bases each). Germline CDR1 reads MDHEN; CDR2 reads SYDVKM. This CDR3 has 15 residues. The germline V and J ends were trimmed by 5 bases and 6 bases, with 18 bases remaining between them.

The gene calls are TRBV10-1 and TRBJ2-7; D not resolved. Germline assignment: CDR1 WNHNN and CDR2 SYGVQD (reference sequence). V lost 8 bases and J 2 bases, leaving 13 bases between the germline ends. The CDR3 has 13 residues. CDR3 coding DNA: TGCGCCAGCTGGAGTAGGTGGCCCTACGAGCAGTACTTC. This encodes CASWSRWPYEQYF.

This clone was detected only once. The rearrangement joins TRBV28 to TRBJ2-7; D uncertain. Germline V gene sequence: CDR1 MDHEN, CDR2 SYDVKM. The V end was cut by 10 bases, the J end by 2 bases, with 18 bases between. This CDR3 is 14 amino acids long. In DNA form, the CDR3 reads TGTGCCACCAACAGAGAAAATCGTCCCTACGAGCAGTACTTC. Its translation: CATNRENRPYEQYF.

The chain links TRBV27 to TRBJ2-7; 9 bases are shared with TRBD1. CDR1 is MNHEY, CDR2 SMNVEV, per germline (reference sequence). The CDR3 covers 14 residues. The trim removed 3 bases at V and 4 bases at J, leaving 4 bases unmatched. CDR3 sequence: CASSLGQGMYEQYF. DNA for the CDR3: TGTGCCAGCAGTTTGGGACAGGGTATGTACGAGCAGTACTTC.

The rearrangement joins TRBV4-1 to TRBJ1-5; TRBD1 matches 7 bases. Germline trimming cut 5 bases from V and 7 bases from J; bases unmatched to any gene: 8. The CDR3 covers 14 residues. CDR1 and CDR2 (germline): MGHRA, YSYEKL. The DNA for the CDR3 is TGCGCCAGCAGCTATAGACAGGGACGGCAGCCCCAGCATTTT. This codes for CASSYRQGRQPQHF.

The chain employs TRBV28 and TRBJ2-1; TRBD1 or TRBD2 may be the D gene (6 bases each). Trimming removed 6 bases at V and 9 bases at J, with 12 bases between. The CDR3 is 12 residues long. The V gene's germline CDR1 is MDHEN and CDR2 SYDVKM. The CDR3 spells CASSTQGGEQFF. DNA of the CDR3: TGTGCCAGCAGCACACAGGGAGGTGAGCAGTTCTTC.

The V gene is TRBV15, the J gene TRBJ2-7; a weak D match, TRBD2 (5 bases). CDR1 LNHNV and CDR2 YYDKDF come from the germline V gene (reference sequence). The CDR3 is 18 residues long. V was clipped by 1 base and J by 4 bases, with 23 bases between them. CDR3 in amino acids: CATSRVFGIRFGRYEQYF. In DNA, the CDR3 is TGTGCCACCAGCAGAGTTTTCGGGATAAGGTTCGGCCGATACGAGCAGTACTTC.

CDR3 coding DNA: TGTGCCAGTAGTATTGGGGCCCCGAATGAAAAACTGTTTTTT. It encodes CASSIGAPNEKLFF. This chain joins TRBV19 and TRBJ1-4; perhaps TRBD1 as D (5 bases). V was cut by 3 bases and J by 5 bases, with 10 bases left in between. The CDR3 runs 14 residues. Germline V gene sequence: CDR1 LNHDA, CDR2 SQIVND (reference sequence).

V and J are TRBV4-1 and TRBJ2-1, with no clear D. The V end was cut by 4 bases, the J end by 4 bases, with 5 bases between. The CDR3 is 12 amino acids. Germline V gene sequence: CDR1 MGHRA, CDR2 YSYEKL. The CDR3 DNA reads TGCGCCAGCAGCCCCGGGTACAATGAGCAGTTCTTC. It encodes CASSPGYNEQFF.

The chain couples TRBV7-9 to TRBJ2-5; D remains unclear. Trimming stripped 4 bases from V and 7 bases from J, with 10 bases between. Germline V gives CDR1 SEHNR, CDR2 FQNEAQ (reference sequence). This CDR3 is built from 12 residues. This chain's CDR3 is CASSSRLPTQYF. CDR3 DNA sequence: TGTGCCAGCAGCTCGAGACTCCCGACCCAGTACTTC.

To note about this clone: The same CDR3 is also encoded by other DNA sequences in this sample. The rearrangement links TRBV27 to TRBJ1-2, with D possibly matching TRBD1 (5 bases). The germline V and J ends were trimmed by 5 bases and 8 bases, with 21 bases remaining between them. The CDR3 is 15 amino acids. In germline, CDR1 is MNHEY, CDR2 SMNVEV (reference sequence). Written as DNA, the CDR3 is TGTGCCAGCAGTGCCATAAATCAGGGTGATCGGGGCTACACCTTC. Amino acid sequence: CASSAINQGDRGYTF.

The chain recombines TRBV9 with TRBJ2-5; D possibly matches TRBD1 or TRBD2 (5 bases each). Germline V gene lookup returns CDR1 SGDLS and CDR2 YYNGEE. V gave up 4 bases and J gave up 1 base, with 17 bases separating them. The CDR3 sequence is 16 residues long. The CDR3 DNA sequence: TGTGCCAGCAGCCCCTGGGGGACGGAGGTCCAAGAGACCCAGTACTTC. As protein: CASSPWGTEVQETQYF.

This chain joins TRBV6-9 and TRBJ1-4; D is perhaps TRBD1 (6 bases). Germline lookup yields CDR1 MNHGY and CDR2 SVAAGI. Trimming removed 7 bases at V and 6 bases at J, with 24 bases between. CDR3 length: 17 amino acids. CDR3 region: CASTFLGVGTRDEKLFF. CDR3 sequence (DNA): TGTGCCAGCACCTTTCTCGGGGTAGGGACAAGGGATGAAAAACTGTTTTTT.

The chain uses TRBV19 and TRBJ2-2, with TRBD1 identical over 11 bases. V lost 5 bases, J lost 5 bases, and 7 bases stayed unmatched. This CDR3 comprises 16 residues. CDR1 is LNHDA and CDR2 is SQIVND in the germline V gene (reference sequence). The CDR3 is CASSPGQGARTGELFF. Here the CDR3 DNA reads TGTGCCAGTAGTCCAGGACAGGGGGCGCGAACCGGGGAGCTGTTTTTT. Together with reference TRBV19 and TRBJ2-2, the CDR3 gives the full variable domain: DGGITQSPKYLFRKEGQNVTLSCEQNLNHDAMYWYRQDPGQGLRLIYYSQIVNDFQKGDIAEGYSVSREKKESFPLTVTSAQKNPTAFYLCASSPGQGARTGELFFGEGSRLTVL.

The chain has TRBV7-9 and TRBJ2-1; 7 bases are a match to TRBD2. The germline V gene has CDR1 SEHNR and CDR2 FQNEAQ (reference sequence). The junction had 17 bases not matched to a gene; V was cut back by 4 bases and J by 8 bases. The CDR3 length is 17 residues. The CDR3 protein is CASSSSPSRELEDEQFF. The DNA for the CDR3 is TGTGCCAGCAGCTCCTCCCCCTCGCGGGAGTTGGAGGATGAGCAGTTCTTC.

This chain links TRBV7-8 with TRBJ2-5, with 9 bases lining up with TRBD1. The CDR3 is made up of 16 amino acids. J lost 1 base, V lost 4 bases, and 7 bases had no gene match. Germline values: CDR1 SGHVS, CDR2 FQNEAQ. This CDR3 reads CASSYTGTGIQETQYF. CDR3 coding DNA: TGTGCCAGCAGCTATACCGGGACAGGGATCCAAGAGACCCAGTACTTC.

The rearrangement links TRBV2 to TRBJ1-2; tentative D call: TRBD1 (5 bases). There are 14 residues in the CDR3. V was cut by 6 bases and J by 2 bases, with 13 bases left in between. In germline, CDR1 is SNHLY, CDR2 FYNNEI. CDR3 loop: CASSPDSPNYGYTF. The CDR3 DNA follows: TGTGCCAGCAGCCCAGACAGCCCGAACTATGGCTACACCTTC.

The chain couples TRBV5-1 to TRBJ2-5, with 8 bases fitting TRBD1. V gave up 4 bases and J gave up 5 bases; unmatched junction bases: 4. The CDR3 covers 13 residues. Per the germline V gene, CDR1 is SGHRS and CDR2 is YFSETQ. CDR3 residues: CASSGQGAETQYF. The CDR3 bases are TGCGCCAGCAGCGGTCAGGGGGCTGAGACCCAGTACTTC.

V and J are TRBV15 and TRBJ2-3; TRBD2 agrees at 8 bases. Germline CDR1 reads LNHNV; CDR2 reads YYDKDF (reference sequence). The J segment lost 5 bases and the V segment lost 5 bases, leaving 12 bases of the junction unmatched. The CDR3 length is 16 residues. The CDR3 loop reads CATSANKAGAGDTQYF. In DNA, the CDR3 is TGTGCCACCAGCGCAAACAAAGCGGGAGCGGGAGATACGCAGTATTTT.

This chain uses TRBV28 with TRBJ2-6; 7 bases fit TRBD2. The V gene end was trimmed by 8 bases and the J gene end by 1 base; junction bases not matched to a gene: 17. Per the germline V gene, CDR1 is MDHEN and CDR2 is SYDVKM. CDR3 length equals 19 residues. CDR3 loop: CASRRRTRAIVSGANVLTF. CDR3 bases: TGTGCCAGCCGACGGCGGACTAGAGCAATTGTGTCTGGGGCCAACGTCCTGACTTTC. The full variable domain, completed using reference TRBV28 and TRBJ2-6, is DVKVTQSSRYLVKRTGEKVFLECVQDMDHENMFWYRQDPGLGLRLIYFSYDVKMKEKGDIPEGYSVSREKKERFSLILESASTNQTSMYLCASRRRTRAIVSGANVLTFGAGSRLTVL.

This clone showed up just once. This rearrangement joins TRBV9 to TRBJ2-3; perhaps TRBD2 as D (5 bases). V was pared by 2 bases and J by 2 bases, with 12 bases between. This CDR3 comprises 15 residues. In germline, CDR1 is SGDLS, CDR2 YYNGEE. The CDR3 is CASSVASRPTDTQYF. The CDR3 region has the DNA TGTGCCAGCAGCGTTGCTAGCCGACCCACAGATACGCAGTATTTT.

The chain links TRBV19 to TRBJ1-4, with 7 bases lining up with TRBD1. The CDR3 spans 13 residues. The germline CDR1 and CDR2 sequences are LNHDA and SQIVND (reference sequence). V dropped 9 bases and J dropped 7; count of bases not matched to a gene: 8. Here the CDR3 reads CASSGGWSEKLFF. Here the CDR3 DNA reads TGTGCCAGCTCAGGGGGATGGAGTGAAAAACTGTTTTTT.